The T cell receptor beta chain under discussion was sequenced for a study of blood T cell repertoires in COVID-19. About the research overall: Sites in the United States, Italy and Spain provided acute and convalescent COVID-19 samples. Sources were T cells, B-cell-depleted T cells, or PBMCs; the material itself was cDNA or gDNA.

Authors' data handling: How many nucleated cells were present was estimated from reference gene primer amplification. Only in-frame clones appear in the TCRdb table, and some are missing; sequencing was by immunoSEQ multiplex PCR. For V, J and clone size, that table is used; D and trimming come from the DNA. The repertoire holds 45,000 to 60,000 clones, with roughly 82% as singletons. The sample consisted of peripheral blood. This sequence was found in a woman of 80 years or more with acute or convalescent COVID-19.

CDR3 residues: CASSRRGQGEMNTEAFF. The DNA of the CDR3 is TGTGCCAGCAGTCGGAGGGGGCAGGGAGAAATGAACACTGAAGCTTTCTTT. The chain is built from TRBV6-6 and TRBJ1-1, with TRBD1 matching 7 bases. The CDR3 sequence is 17 residues long. The J segment lost 0 bases and the V segment lost 5 bases, leaving 12 bases of the junction unmatched. Germline V gene lookup returns CDR1 MNHNY and CDR2 SVGAGI (reference sequence).